This entry concerns a single T cell receptor (beta chain). Produced via immunoSEQ multiplex PCR; TCRdb's table is partial and in-frame only. This sample yields 130,000 to 150,000 clones, of which approximately 80% are seen a single time; almost 6.5% belongs to the top ten. From germline, CDR1 is SGHRS and CDR2 YFSETQ. This CDR3 comprises 14 residues. V was clipped by 3 bases and J by 3 bases, with 11 bases between them. The data belong to a study of blood T cell repertoires in COVID-19. Study context: In each case, the material was cDNA or gDNA derived from T cells, B-cell-depleted T cells, or PBMCs.

Sequenced: peripheral blood. This sequence originates from a human donor in a cohort sampled during active COVID-19. This sequence joins TRBV5-1 and TRBJ2-3; D not certain. CDR3 sequence (DNA): TGCGCCAGCAGCTCCCCAGGTTTAACAGATACGCAGTATTTT. This gives the protein CASSSPGLTDTQYF.